This T cell receptor beta chain was found in a study of cytomegalovirus exposure and HLA in healthy donors. Using immunoSEQ multiplex PCR, the repertoire was profiled, and TCRdb retains in-frame clones only, with some absent. The data hold over 70,000 clones, with roughly 90% observed a single time. A word on this clone: One end of the junction does not line up with germline, which may come from a read error.

From germline, CDR1 is LNHNV and CDR2 YYDKDF (reference sequence). This CDR3 has 15 residues. Sequenced material: PBMCs. This sequence was found in a woman aged 18-29 years in good health and CMV-seropositive. The chain recombines TRBV15 with TRBJ2-5; 10 bases agree with TRBD1. This CDR3 reads CATSRPGTGDEVLDF. CDR3 nucleotides: TGTGCCACCAGCAGGCCCGGGACAGGGGACGAGGTACTGGACTTC.